This passage covers 9 T cell receptor beta chains from one sample sequenced in a study of metastatic and nonmetastatic thyroid tumors. TCRdb reprocessed the PCR reads using MiXCR. The data contain 25,000 to 35,000 clones, approximately 31% of them singletons. None of the patients had undergone any treatment ahead of thyroid surgery. The specimen was blood. Receptors originate from a female donor with papillary thyroid cancer or a benign thyroid nodule (not recorded which). Some clones in this sample may be carry-over from other donors' samples.

This clone was counted ten times or more. This chain connects TRBV20-1 to TRBJ1-2, with D possibly TRBD1 on 5 matching bases. The V end lost 0 bases, the J end lost 3 bases, and 8 bases lay between the germline ends. CDR3 length equals 13 residues. Germline V gene data show CDR1 as DFQATT and CDR2 as SNEGSKA (reference sequence). In DNA form, the CDR3 reads TGCAGTGCTAGAGATCAACAGGACTATGGCTACACCTTC. It specifies CSARDQQDYGYTF.

This clone was seen repeatedly, ten times or more. The CDR3 nucleotides are TGTGCCACCAGTGATTTGATACCGGGACAGAAATACTCCCAAGCTTTCTTT. Its translation is CATSDLIPGQKYSQAFF. V usage is TRBV24-1 and J usage is TRBJ1-1; the match to TRBD1 covers 7 bases. CDR1 and CDR2 from the germline V gene are KGHDR and SFDVKD. This CDR3 has 17 amino acids. V lost 0 bases, J lost 9 bases, and 15 bases stayed unmatched.

J is TRBJ1-6 and V is TRBV6-1, with D hard to call. The ends were cut back, 7 bases at V and 0 bases at J, with 1 base in the middle. Germline lookup yields CDR1 MNHNS and CDR2 SASEGT. The CDR3 runs 12 residues. The CDR3 reads CASISYNSPLHF. CDR3 DNA sequence: TGTGCCAGCATCTCCTATAATTCACCCCTCCACTTT.

Details on this clone: One end of the junction varies from germline; a read error may be responsible. The chain links TRBV30 to TRBJ2-7; TRBD2 matches at 11 bases. Germline lookup yields CDR1 GTSNPN and CDR2 SVGIG (reference sequence). The CDR3 runs 17 residues. DNA of the CDR3: TGTGCCTGTAGTCGGGGGTCTAGCGGGAGGACCTCCTACGAGCTGTACTTC. It encodes CACSRGSSGRTSYELYF.

This clone was detected ten times or more. V and J are TRBV9 and TRBJ1-5; D possibly corresponds to TRBD1 (5 bases). CDR1 SGDLS and CDR2 YYNGEE come from the germline V gene. CDR3 size: 13 residues. V lost 3 bases to trimming and J lost 5 bases, with 9 bases between them. The CDR3 region is CASSEDIYQPQHF. Written as DNA, the CDR3 is TGTGCCAGCAGCGAGGACATCTATCAGCCCCAGCATTTT.

The sample holds many counts of this clone. V usage is TRBV14 and J usage is TRBJ1-4; the D is unclear. V lost 1 base and J lost 8, with 11 bases in between. This CDR3 contains 14 residues. From germline, CDR1 is SGHDN and CDR2 FVKESK. CDR3 residues: CASSQALQKEKLFF. The CDR3 region has the DNA TGTGCCAGCAGCCAAGCTTTGCAGAAAGAAAAACTGTTTTTT.

This clone has ten or more counts. The CDR3 here is CASSHRDTGGDNQPQHF. The CDR3 nucleotides read TGTGCCAGCAGTCATCGGGACACTGGTGGGGACAATCAGCCCCAGCATTTT. The V gene is TRBV12-3 or TRBV12-4, the J gene TRBJ1-5, with D maybe TRBD1 (6 bases). The V end lost 5 bases, the J end lost 3 bases, and 20 bases lay between the germline ends. The CDR3 runs to 17 residues.

This clone has ten or more counts. The chain uses TRBV12-3 or TRBV12-4 and TRBJ1-5, with D maybe TRBD1 (6 bases). This CDR3 has 15 amino acids. Trimming left V 2 bases short and J 4 bases short, with 12 bases between. CDR3 nucleotides: TGTGCCAGCAGTTTACTACAGGGTGATAATCAGCCCCAGCATTTT. Translation: CASSLLQGDNQPQHF.

This clone has ten or more counts. The chain links TRBV4-2 to TRBJ2-1, with D perhaps matching TRBD2 (6 bases). V shed 0 bases and J shed 6 bases, with 12 bases lying between them. Germline V lookup: CDR1 LGHNA, CDR2 YNFKEQ. The CDR3 contains 15 residues. Here the CDR3 reads CASSQDLWRVNEQFF. The CDR3 DNA sequence: TGTGCCAGCAGCCAAGATCTTTGGAGGGTCAATGAGCAGTTCTTC.